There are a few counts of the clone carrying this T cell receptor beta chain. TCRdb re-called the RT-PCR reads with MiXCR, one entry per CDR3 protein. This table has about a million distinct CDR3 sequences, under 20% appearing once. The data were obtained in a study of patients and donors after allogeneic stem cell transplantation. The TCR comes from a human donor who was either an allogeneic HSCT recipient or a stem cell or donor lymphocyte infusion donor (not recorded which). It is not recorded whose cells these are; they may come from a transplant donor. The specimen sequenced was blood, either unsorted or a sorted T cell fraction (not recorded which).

CDR3 region: CASSQGTSGGSEQFF. In nucleotides, the CDR3 is TGCGCCAGCAGCCAAGGGACTAGCGGGGGGAGTGAGCAGTTCTTC. The gene calls are TRBV4-3 and TRBJ2-1; 14 bases fit TRBD2. Losses at the gene ends were 1 base for V and 9 bases for J; bases not matched to a gene: 2. In germline, CDR1 is LGHNA, CDR2 YSLEER. This CDR3 has 15 residues.